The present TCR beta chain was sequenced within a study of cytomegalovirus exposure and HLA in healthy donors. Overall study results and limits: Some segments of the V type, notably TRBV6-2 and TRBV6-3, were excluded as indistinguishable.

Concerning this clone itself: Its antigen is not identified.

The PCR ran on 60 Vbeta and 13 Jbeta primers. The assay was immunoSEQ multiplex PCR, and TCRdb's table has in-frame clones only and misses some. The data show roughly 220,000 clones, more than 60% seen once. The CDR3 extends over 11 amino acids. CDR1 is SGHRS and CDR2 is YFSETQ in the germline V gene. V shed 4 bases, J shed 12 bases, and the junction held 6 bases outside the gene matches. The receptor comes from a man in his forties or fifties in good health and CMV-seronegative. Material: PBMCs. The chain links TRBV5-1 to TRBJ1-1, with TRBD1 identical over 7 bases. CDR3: CASSRQGVSFF. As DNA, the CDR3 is TGCGCCAGCAGCAGACAGGGAGTATCTTTCTTT. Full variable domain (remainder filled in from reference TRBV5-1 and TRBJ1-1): KAGVTQTPRYLIKTRGQQVTLSCSPISGHRSVSWYQQTPGQGLQFLFEYFSETQRNKGNFPGRFSGRQFSNSRSEMNVSTLELGDSALYLCASSRQGVSFFGQGTRLTVV.